The rows below give T cell receptor beta chains drawn from one sample of a study of Graves' ophthalmopathy and Graves' hyperthyroidism. Via MiXCR, TCRdb re-called the multiplex PCR reads, giving one row per CDR3 protein. This sample yields 600,000 to 650,000 distinct CDR3 sequences, of which about a fifth are seen a single time; approximately 6.9% belongs to the top ten. The sample consisted of peripheral blood. The source of these receptors is a woman aged 18-35 years with stable Graves' hyperthyroidism. Some clones in this sample may be carry-over from other donors' samples. Each CDR3 is given with its conserved first and last residue. The order of the fields is clone size, V gene, J gene, D gene, CDR3 DNA, CDR3 protein. D genes are given only for firm matches. The size entry is marked missing in some rows and otherwise reads once, few, many or a size class.

few	TRBV12-5	TRBJ2-3	-	TGTGCTAGTGGTTTGCCACAAGTAGACCACACAGATACGCAGTATTTT	CASGLPQVDHTDTQYF
few	TRBV6-2/TRBV6-3	TRBJ1-1	-	TGTGCCAGCAGATATAAACCGGGTAGAGCTTTCTTT	CASRYKPGRAFF
many	TRBV12-3/TRBV12-4	TRBJ1-1	-	TGTGCCAGCAGCCTAAGCTCCAGGGGCCCGGGCACTGAAGCTTTCTTT	CASSLSSRGPGTEAFF
many	TRBV30	TRBJ2-7	-	TGTGCCTGGACCCCCCCTGGGAGCTACGAGCAGTACTTC	CAWTPPGSYEQYF
many	TRBV10-3	TRBJ2-7	-	TGTGCCATCAGTGGTGCTGACGAGCAGTACTTC	CAISGADEQYF
once	TRBV6-1	TRBJ1-2	TRBD1	TGTGCCAGCAGCAGCACAGGGGTCGATGGCTACACCTTC	CASSSTGVDGYTF
-	TRBV20-1	TRBJ2-7	-	TGCAGTGCTAGAGACCTACAGTCCTACGAGCAGTACTTC	CSARDLQSYEQYF
many	TRBV20-1	TRBJ1-6	-	TGCAGTGCTAGCGCGGGACCCCCAGGTTCACCCCTCCACTTT	CSASAGPPGSPLHF
many	TRBV12-3/TRBV12-4	TRBJ2-2	-	TGTGCCAGCAGGTTACAGGAGAACACCGGGGAGCTGTTTTTT	CASRLQENTGELFF
few	TRBV5-6	TRBJ1-2	-	TGTGCCAGCAGCTTGGGACGTGGTAGCTATGGCTACACCTTC	CASSLGRGSYGYTF
-	TRBV4-1	TRBJ2-7	TRBD1	TGCGCCAGCAGCAAGACCGGGACAGTAACCTTAAGGAAAGACTACGAGCAGTACTTC	CASSKTGTVTLRKDYEQYF
few	TRBV30	TRBJ1-2	TRBD1	TGTGCCTGGAGTGTATACGGGACAGTTGGTGGCTACACCTTC	CAWSVYGTVGGYTF
-	TRBV4-1	TRBJ1-5	-	TGCGCCAGCAGCCAAGATCATACAGGTCAGCCCCAGCATTTT	CASSQDHTGQPQHF
many	TRBV28	TRBJ2-7	TRBD1	TGTGCCAGTTGGACAGGGGCAGCCTACGAGCAGTACTTC	CASWTGAAYEQYF
many	TRBV6-2/TRBV6-3	TRBJ2-2	TRBD2	TGTGCCAGCAGTCAAAGTGGACTAGAATGGTCCGGGGAGCTGTTTTTT	CASSQSGLEWSGELFF
-	TRBV6-2/TRBV6-3	TRBJ2-7	-	TGTGCCAGCAGCTCGACCATGTGGGAGCAGTACTTC	CASSSTMWEQYF
many	TRBV7-2	TRBJ2-7	TRBD1	TGTGCCAGCAGCTTAGCAGGGGGCGCCGATTACGAGCAGTACTTC	CASSLAGGADYEQYF
-	TRBV28	TRBJ1-2	-	TGTGCCAGTGACAGTCGAAATGGCTACACCTTC	CASDSRNGYTF
many	TRBV9	TRBJ1-2	-	TGTGCCAGCAGCCCCCGAGGCAGGGAGGGCTACACCTTC	CASSPRGREGYTF
many	TRBV6-5	TRBJ1-2	-	TGTGCCAGCAGAGGGGCTCTCGCCTATGGCTACACCTTC	CASRGALAYGYTF
-	TRBV20-1	TRBJ2-5	TRBD1	TGCAGTGCTAGTCCCACAGGGGCCGTAGAGACCAAGTACTTC	CSASPTGAVETKYF